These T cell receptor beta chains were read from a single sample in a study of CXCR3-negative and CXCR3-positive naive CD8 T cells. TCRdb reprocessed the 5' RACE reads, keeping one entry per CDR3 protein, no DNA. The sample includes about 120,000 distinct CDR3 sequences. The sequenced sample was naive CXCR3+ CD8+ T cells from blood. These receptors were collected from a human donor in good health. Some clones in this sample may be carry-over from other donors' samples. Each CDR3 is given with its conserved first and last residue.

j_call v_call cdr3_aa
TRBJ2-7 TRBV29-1 CSVQTGGGHPSEQYF
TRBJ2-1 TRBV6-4 CASSDAAGGPNEQFF
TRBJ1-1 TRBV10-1 CASSESWGREAFF
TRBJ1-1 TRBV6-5 CASSPGGWGRGTEAFF
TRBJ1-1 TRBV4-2 CASSQEFGAGGLFTEAFF
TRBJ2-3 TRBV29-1 CSVNGADTQYF
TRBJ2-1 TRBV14 CASSQVAVSSYNEQFF
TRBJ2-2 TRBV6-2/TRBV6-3 CASSFLGLAGYAGELFF
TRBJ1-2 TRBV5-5 CASSLVGEGGYTF
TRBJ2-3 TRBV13 CASSDPGLAGADTQYF
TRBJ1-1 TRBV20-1 CSARDDRVNTEAFF
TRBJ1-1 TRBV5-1 CASSLEGTNEAFF
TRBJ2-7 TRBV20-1 CSARDGTSAKSYEQYF
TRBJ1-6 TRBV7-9 CASSLVPGQLGSPLHF
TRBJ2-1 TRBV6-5 CASSYDRDPYNEQFF
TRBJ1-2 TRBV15 CATSREESNYGYTF
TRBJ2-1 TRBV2 CASSESTGSVDEQFF
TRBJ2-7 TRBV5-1 CASSNGRAHYEQYF